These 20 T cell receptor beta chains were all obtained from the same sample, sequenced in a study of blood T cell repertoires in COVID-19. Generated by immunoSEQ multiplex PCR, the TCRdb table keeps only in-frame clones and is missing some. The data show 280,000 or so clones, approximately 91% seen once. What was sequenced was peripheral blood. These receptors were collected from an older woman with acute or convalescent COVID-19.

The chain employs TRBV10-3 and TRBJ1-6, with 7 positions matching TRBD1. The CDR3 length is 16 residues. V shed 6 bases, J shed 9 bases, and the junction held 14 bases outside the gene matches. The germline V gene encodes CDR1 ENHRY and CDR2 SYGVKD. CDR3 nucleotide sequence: TGTGCCATCAGATCCTCGCGCGACAGGGAATTTTCACCCCTCCACTTT. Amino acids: CAIRSSRDREFSPLHF.

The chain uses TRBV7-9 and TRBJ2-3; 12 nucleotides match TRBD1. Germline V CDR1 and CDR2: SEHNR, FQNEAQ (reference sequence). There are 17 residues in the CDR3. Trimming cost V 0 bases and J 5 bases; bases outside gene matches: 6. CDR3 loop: CASSLAGTGGFGDTQYF. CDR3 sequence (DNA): TGTGCCAGCAGCTTAGCGGGGACAGGGGGCTTCGGAGATACGCAGTATTTT.

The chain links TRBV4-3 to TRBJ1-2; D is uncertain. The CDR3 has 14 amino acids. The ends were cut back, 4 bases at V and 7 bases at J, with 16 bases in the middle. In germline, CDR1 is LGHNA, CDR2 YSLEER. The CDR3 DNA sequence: TGCGCCAGCAGCCTCTTGGGAGGAACTCGTGGCTACACCTTC. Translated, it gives CASSLLGGTRGYTF.

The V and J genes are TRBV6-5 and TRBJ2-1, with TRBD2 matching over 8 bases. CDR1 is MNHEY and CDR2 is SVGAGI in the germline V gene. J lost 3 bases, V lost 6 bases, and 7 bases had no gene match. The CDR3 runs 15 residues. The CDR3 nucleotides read TGTGCCAGCAGCTTTAGCGGGGAGTTCTACAATGAGCAGTTCTTC. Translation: CASSFSGEFYNEQFF.

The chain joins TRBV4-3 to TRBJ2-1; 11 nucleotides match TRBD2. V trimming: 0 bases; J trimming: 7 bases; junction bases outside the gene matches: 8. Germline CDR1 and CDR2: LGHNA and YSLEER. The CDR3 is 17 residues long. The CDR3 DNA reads TGCGCCAGCAGCCAAGATTCGGCTAGCGGGAGGTGGAATGAGCAGTTCTTC. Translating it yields CASSQDSASGRWNEQFF.

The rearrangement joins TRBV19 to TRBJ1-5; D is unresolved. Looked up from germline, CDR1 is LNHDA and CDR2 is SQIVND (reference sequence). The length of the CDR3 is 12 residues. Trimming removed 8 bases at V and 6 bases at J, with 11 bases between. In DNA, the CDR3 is TGTGCCAGTGCTTTTAGGAGTCAGCCCCAGCATTTT. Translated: CASAFRSQPQHF. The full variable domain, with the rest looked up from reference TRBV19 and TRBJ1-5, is DGGITQSPKYLFRKEGQNVTLSCEQNLNHDAMYWYRQDPGQGLRLIYYSQIVNDFQKGDIAEGYSVSREKKESFPLTVTSAQKNPTAFYLCASAFRSQPQHFGDGTRLSIL.

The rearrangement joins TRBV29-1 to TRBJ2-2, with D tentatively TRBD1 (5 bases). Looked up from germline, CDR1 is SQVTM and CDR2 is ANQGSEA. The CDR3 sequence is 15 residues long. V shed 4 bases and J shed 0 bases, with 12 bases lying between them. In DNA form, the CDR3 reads TGCAGCGTTGTAATTGGGGCCACGAACACCGGGGAGCTGTTTTTT. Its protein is CSVVIGATNTGELFF.

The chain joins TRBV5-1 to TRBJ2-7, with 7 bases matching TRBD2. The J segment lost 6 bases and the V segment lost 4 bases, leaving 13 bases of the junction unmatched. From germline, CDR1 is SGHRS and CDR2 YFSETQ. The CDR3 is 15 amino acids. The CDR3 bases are TGCGCCAGCAGCCCGAGGTCGGGAGGAACGGGCGAGCAGTACTTC. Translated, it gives CASSPRSGGTGEQYF.

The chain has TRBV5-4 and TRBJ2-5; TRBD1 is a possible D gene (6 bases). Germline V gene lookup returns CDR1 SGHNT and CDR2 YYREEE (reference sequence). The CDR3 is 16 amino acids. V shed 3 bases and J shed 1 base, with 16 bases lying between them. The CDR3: CASSSEADRPQETQYF. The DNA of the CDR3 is TGTGCCAGCAGCTCCGAGGCGGACAGACCCCAAGAGACCCAGTACTTC. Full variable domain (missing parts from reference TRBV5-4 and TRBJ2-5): ETGVTQSPTHLIKTRGQQVTLRCSSQSGHNTVSWYQQALGQGPQFIFQYYREEENGRGNFPPRFSGLQFPNYSSELNVNALELDDSALYLCASSSEADRPQETQYFGPGTRLLVL.

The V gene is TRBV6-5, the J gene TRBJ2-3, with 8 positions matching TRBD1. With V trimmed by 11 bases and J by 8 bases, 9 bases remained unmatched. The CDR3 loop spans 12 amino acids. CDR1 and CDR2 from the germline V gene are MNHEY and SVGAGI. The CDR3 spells CAVGTGAGTQYF. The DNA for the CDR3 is TGTGCCGTGGGGACAGGTGCAGGTACGCAGTATTTT.

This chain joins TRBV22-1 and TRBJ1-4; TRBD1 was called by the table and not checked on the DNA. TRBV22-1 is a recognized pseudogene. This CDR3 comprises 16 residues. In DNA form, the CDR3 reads TGTCCTGGGAGCGTAAATCACAGGGGGCGCGATGAAAAACTGTTTTTT. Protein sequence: CPGSVNHRGRDEKLFF.

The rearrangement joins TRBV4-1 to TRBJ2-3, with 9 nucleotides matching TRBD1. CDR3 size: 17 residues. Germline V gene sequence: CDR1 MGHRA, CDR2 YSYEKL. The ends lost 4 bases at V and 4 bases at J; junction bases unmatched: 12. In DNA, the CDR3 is TGCGCCAGCAGCCTCATGCCACTTACAGGGGGCGCAGATACGCAGTATTTT. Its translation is CASSLMPLTGGADTQYF.

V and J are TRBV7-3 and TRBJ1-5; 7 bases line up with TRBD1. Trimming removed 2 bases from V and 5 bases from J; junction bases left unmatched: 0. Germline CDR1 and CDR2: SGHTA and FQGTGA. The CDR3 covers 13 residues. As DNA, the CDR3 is TGTGCCAGCAGCTTACAGGGGGATCAGCCCCAGCATTTT. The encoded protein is CASSLQGDQPQHF.

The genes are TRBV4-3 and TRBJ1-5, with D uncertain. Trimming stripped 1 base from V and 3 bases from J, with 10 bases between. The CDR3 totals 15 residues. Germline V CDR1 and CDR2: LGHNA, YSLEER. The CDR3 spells CASSQVYSPNQPQHF. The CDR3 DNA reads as TGCGCCAGCAGCCAAGTCTACAGTCCCAATCAGCCCCAGCATTTT.

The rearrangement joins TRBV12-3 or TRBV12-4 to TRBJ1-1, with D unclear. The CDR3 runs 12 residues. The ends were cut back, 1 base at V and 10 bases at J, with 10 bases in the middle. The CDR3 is CASSLVAARAFF. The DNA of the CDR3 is TGTGCCAGCAGTTTAGTCGCGGCAAGAGCTTTCTTT.

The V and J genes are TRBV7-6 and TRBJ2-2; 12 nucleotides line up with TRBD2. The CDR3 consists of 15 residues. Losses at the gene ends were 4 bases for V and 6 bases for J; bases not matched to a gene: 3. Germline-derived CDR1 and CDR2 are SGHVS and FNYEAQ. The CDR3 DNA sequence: TGTGCCAGCAGCTCGCTAGCGGGGGGGCCCGGGGAGCTGTTTTTT. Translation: CASSSLAGGPGELFF. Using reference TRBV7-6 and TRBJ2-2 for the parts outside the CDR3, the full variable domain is GAGVSQSPRYKVTKRGQDVALRCDPISGHVSLYWYRQALGQGPEFLTYFNYEAQQDKSGLPNDRFSAERPEGSISTLTIQRTEQRDSAMYRCASSSLAGGPGELFFGEGSRLTVL.

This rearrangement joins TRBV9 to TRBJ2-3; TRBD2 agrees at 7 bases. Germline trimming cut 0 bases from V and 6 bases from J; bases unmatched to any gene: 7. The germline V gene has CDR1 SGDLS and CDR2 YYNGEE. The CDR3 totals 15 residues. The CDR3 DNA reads TGTGCCAGCAGCGTAGGGGACTACGGGGGGGATACGCAGTATTTT. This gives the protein CASSVGDYGGDTQYF.

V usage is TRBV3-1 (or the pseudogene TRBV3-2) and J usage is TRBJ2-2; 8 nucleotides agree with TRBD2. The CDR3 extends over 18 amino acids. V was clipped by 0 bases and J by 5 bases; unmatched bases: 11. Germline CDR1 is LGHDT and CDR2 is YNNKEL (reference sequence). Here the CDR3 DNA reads TGTGCCAGCAGCCAAGATCTCGGACTAGCTTTCGGTACCGGGGAGCTGTTTTTT. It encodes CASSQDLGLAFGTGELFF.

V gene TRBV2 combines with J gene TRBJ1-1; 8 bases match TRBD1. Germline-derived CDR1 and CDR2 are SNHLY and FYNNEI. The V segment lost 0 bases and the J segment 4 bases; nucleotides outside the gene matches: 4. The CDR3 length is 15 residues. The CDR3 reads CASSEAQGEVTEAFF. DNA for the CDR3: TGTGCCAGCAGTGAAGCACAGGGGGAGGTCACTGAAGCTTTCTTT.

The CDR3 here is CASTSGIFSTDTQYF. The CDR3 nucleotides are TGTGCCAGCACTAGCGGGATCTTTAGCACAGATACGCAGTATTTT. This chain joins TRBV9 and TRBJ2-3; 9 bases are shared with TRBD2. The V gene end was trimmed by 6 bases and the J gene end by 0 bases; junction bases not matched to a gene: 5. This CDR3 region has 15 residues. Germline V gene lookup returns CDR1 SGDLS and CDR2 YYNGEE.